These 8 T cell receptor beta chains came from one sample sequenced in a study of regulatory T cells in long-lasting Graves disease. Libraries of TCR beta came from iRepertoire HTBI primers plus Arm-PCR of CDR3 regions. TCRdb re-analysed the multiplex PCR reads in MiXCR, keeping a single row per CDR3 protein. Counted here are some 470,000 distinct CDR3 sequences, about 22% occurring once; the ten biggest clones make up about 6.6%. Indicated time point: persistent/refractory GD, antithyroid drugs over 5 years with positive TRAb. Extracted RNA from PBMCs served as the source of the TCR library. The material sequenced was peripheral blood mononuclear cells (PBMCs), taken when the disease was refractory, from a patient treated with antithyroid drugs. The receptors stem from a female donor with Graves disease.

The chain has TRBV28 and TRBJ1-5; 8 bases agree with TRBD1. The CDR3 covers 14 residues. Germline CDR1 reads MDHEN; CDR2 reads SYDVKM. Trimming removed 5 bases from V and 9 bases from J; junction bases left unmatched: 9. The CDR3 bases are TGTGCCAGCAGTCCGGGACAGGCCTGGAGGCCCCAGCATTTT. This codes for CASSPGQAWRPQHF.

This clonotype was observed a handful of times. The rearrangement joins TRBV5-1 to TRBJ1-1; 9 nucleotides align to TRBD1. J was trimmed by 3 bases and V by 4 bases; bases with no gene match: 7. The CDR3 covers 15 residues. CDR1 is SGHRS and CDR2 is YFSETQ in the germline V gene. The CDR3 here is CASSGQGMSDTEAFF. The CDR3 DNA sequence: TGCGCCAGCAGCGGACAGGGGATGAGTGACACTGAAGCTTTCTTT.

The CDR3 DNA follows: TGCAGTGCCCCTGGACAGGGTAGAGAGAGCTCCTACAATGAGCAGTTCTTC. Its protein is CSAPGQGRESSYNEQFF. The rearrangement joins TRBV20-1 to TRBJ2-1; 8 bases align to TRBD1. J was trimmed by 0 bases and V by 6 bases; bases with no gene match: 13. The length of the CDR3 is 17 residues. Germline V lookup: CDR1 DFQATT, CDR2 SNEGSKA (reference sequence).

This clonotype was counted a few times. The chain employs TRBV4-1 and TRBJ1-1, with D possibly matching TRBD1 (5 bases). Trimming pared 1 base from V and 3 bases from J, leaving 18 bases between. Looked up from germline, CDR1 is MGHRA and CDR2 is YSYEKL. This CDR3 has 17 amino acids. CDR3 bases: TGCGCCAGCAGCCAAGGACCTGGACAAGGGTTGTACACTGAAGCTTTCTTT. Translated, it gives CASSQGPGQGLYTEAFF.

This clonotype was seen a handful of times. The chain couples TRBV6-2 or TRBV6-3 to TRBJ1-6; D not certain. Trimming took off 0 bases at V and 11 bases at J, with 8 bases between the two ends. The CDR3 sequence is 13 residues long. Germline V gene data show CDR1 as MNHEY and CDR2 as SVGEGT. The CDR3 reads CASSYSRQAPLHF. The DNA of the CDR3 is TGTGCCAGCAGTTACTCGCGGCAAGCACCCCTCCACTTT.

This clonotype was observed many times. The chain links TRBV2 to TRBJ1-1, with D maybe TRBD1 (5 bases). Germline loops: CDR1 SNHLY, CDR2 FYNNEI. This CDR3 has 15 amino acids. The V end lost 7 bases, the J end lost 1 base, and 16 bases lay between the germline ends. The CDR3 DNA reads as TGTGCCAGCACCTCCCGGGCTGGGACGAACACTGAAGCTTTCTTT. It yields the protein CASTSRAGTNTEAFF.

This clonotype was recorded at least ten times. The chain recombines TRBV24-1 with TRBJ2-4, with D possibly matching TRBD1 (5 bases). Germline-derived CDR1 and CDR2 are KGHDR and SFDVKD. Trimming removed 0 bases from V and 2 bases from J, with 19 bases in between. The length of the CDR3 is 19 residues. The CDR3 sequence: CATSDLQYKTEHSKNIQYF. In DNA, the CDR3 is TGTGCCACCAGTGATTTGCAATATAAGACAGAGCACTCCAAAAACATTCAGTACTTC.

There are many counts of this clonotype. CDR3 bases: TGCAGTGCTACAGACAGGGGGCGAAGCGAGACCCAGTACTTC. Translating it yields CSATDRGRSETQYF. This rearrangement joins TRBV20-1 to TRBJ2-5, with 10 bases that match TRBD1. Trimming cost V 4 bases and J 5 bases; bases outside gene matches: 7. In germline, CDR1 is DFQATT, CDR2 SNEGSKA (reference sequence). This CDR3 has 14 residues.